A few counts support the clone carrying this T cell receptor beta chain. With a much larger clone just one base away, this may be a read error. This sample was taken from a study of metastatic and nonmetastatic thyroid tumors. Authors' methods: For papillary thyroid cancer, a distant-metastasis classifier was constructed from CDR3 differences observed across clinicopathological groups. MiXCR re-clonotyped the PCR reads for TCRdb. Clone size and V and J calls follow TCRdb, not the original study. Altogether around 26,000 clones are present, roughly an eighth being singletons, with the ten largest covering roughly 17%. Treatment of any kind had been given to no patient before thyroid surgery. V lost 11 bases and J 3 bases, leaving 14 bases between the germline ends. Germline V lookup: CDR1 MNHEY, CDR2 SVGEGT. This CDR3 comprises 13 residues.

Sequencing used blood. This receptor was identified in a female donor with papillary thyroid cancer or a benign thyroid nodule (not recorded which). Some clones in this sample may be carry-over from other donors' samples. J is TRBJ1-3 and V is TRBV6-2 or TRBV6-3; D unclear. CDR3 sequence: CASAESGGNTIYF. CDR3 nucleotides: TGTGCCTCCGCGGAATCCGGTGGAAACACCATATATTTT.